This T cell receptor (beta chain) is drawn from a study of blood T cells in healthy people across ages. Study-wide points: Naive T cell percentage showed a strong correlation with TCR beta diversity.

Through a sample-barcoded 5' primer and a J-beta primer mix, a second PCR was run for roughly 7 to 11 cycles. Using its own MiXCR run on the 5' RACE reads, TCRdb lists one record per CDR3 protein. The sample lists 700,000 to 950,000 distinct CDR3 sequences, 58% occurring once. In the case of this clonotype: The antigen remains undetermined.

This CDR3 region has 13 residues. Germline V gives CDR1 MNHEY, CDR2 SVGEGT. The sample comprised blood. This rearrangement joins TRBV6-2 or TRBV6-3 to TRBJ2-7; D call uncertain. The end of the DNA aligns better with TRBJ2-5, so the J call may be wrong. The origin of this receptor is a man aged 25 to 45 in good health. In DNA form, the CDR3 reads TGTGCCAGCAGTTATGAGCTGAGGGAGACCCAGTACTTC. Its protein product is CASSYELRETQYF.